What follows describes a single T cell receptor beta chain. The antigen it binds to is not known. The record has no base qualities; no much larger clone is one base away. The data originate from a study of blood T cell repertoires in COVID-19 (TCRdb year 2020). Regarding the complete study: Collaborator samples came from the United States, Italy and Spain and covered acute and convalescent phases of COVID-19. The prospective study material was composed of cDNA or gDNA derived from T cells, B-cell-depleted T cells, or PBMCs. The sample metadata nearly always contained a de-identified subject ID, COVID-19 status, age in years and sex. Deeply sampled blood TCRbeta repertoires from subjects exposed to, actively infected with, or recovered from COVID-19 were included in the dataset. Samples came from the ongoing ImmuneRACE study (first 160 participants) plus 1,254 subjects from 6 global collaborators. HLA class I and class II types, where available, came from metadata supplied by the sample provider rather than from assay-based typing. The repertoires were released in a freely available public database meant as a resource for research on the immune response to SARS-CoV-2.

The CDR3 covers 17 residues, taking in both the cysteine and the phenylalanine. Only CDR3 DNA remains: 51 bases, in frame from the first base. V is pruned by 3 bases and J by 2 bases, leaving 10 bases of the junction without a gene match. The CDR1 and CDR2 encoded by the germline V gene are SGHTA and FQGNSA. Study-wide findings and limitations: How much clinical and demographic metadata was included differed by source and by participant, and the metadata was provided uncurated.

TCRbeta CDR3 regions were amplified from genomic DNA by means of the immunoSEQ Assay, a bias-controlled multiplex PCR. In the source study's methods: The number of nucleated cells in each sample was estimated by amplification of reference gene primers within the assay. To quantify the absolute abundance of each unique TCRbeta CDR3 rearrangement, sequence reads were collapsed and filtered. For each sample, productive Simpson clonality was calculated as the square root of Simpson's diversity index across productive rearrangements. Drawn from immuneACCESS, this table holds only the in-frame rearrangements with V and J called that TCRdb kept. Clones are partly lost; checked studies trace under half to an unresolved V gene and leave the rest unexplained. That table gives V, J and clone size, and the DNA gave D and trimming. Here the sample has around 230,000 clones; over 75% occur a single time. 11% of the sample is taken by the ten largest.

One collaborating source in Seattle enrolled patients while the patients were actively infected and followed the patients over time throughout the course of disease. Collaborating institutions collected whole blood in K2EDTA tubes following their own protocols. For TCRbeta analysis, collaborator samples were shipped as frozen whole blood, as isolated PBMCs, or as DNA extracted from either sample type. Sequencing used peripheral blood. This TCR came from a man aged 45-65 years with COVID-19, enrolled during active disease. The receptor chain draws on TRBV7-2 and TRBJ2-5; TRBD2 agrees with 9 junctional bases. The nucleotide sequence reads TGTGCCAGCAGCTTTAAAGGCGGGGGGGCGGGTCAAGAGACCCAGTACTTC. Its protein product is CASSFKGGGAGQETQYF.